Detailed here is one T cell receptor beta chain. Its antigen is unidentified. Germline V CDR1 and CDR2: LGHNA, YNFKEQ. The CDR3 is 18 residues long. Trimming cost V 4 bases and J 5 bases; bases outside gene matches: 11. These data are taken from a study of CD8 T cells in ankylosing spondylitis. Overall study findings and caveats: Disease-linked clones reportedly concentrated significantly in matched ankylosing spondylitis synovial fluid.

TCRdb reprocessed the 5' RACE reads via MiXCR and lists one record per CDR3 protein. The table shows around 130,000 distinct CDR3 sequences, with 7% to 10% occurring only once. This TCR was recovered from a male donor with ankylosing spondylitis or in good health (not recorded which). The rearrangement joins TRBV4-2 to TRBJ2-2, with TRBD2 identical over 12 bases. Source material: blood, either unsorted or a sorted T cell fraction (not recorded which). The CDR3 region is CASSPELAGGTRTGELFF. DNA for the CDR3: TGTGCCAGCAGCCCAGAGCTAGCGGGAGGGACCCGTACCGGGGAGCTGTTTTTT.